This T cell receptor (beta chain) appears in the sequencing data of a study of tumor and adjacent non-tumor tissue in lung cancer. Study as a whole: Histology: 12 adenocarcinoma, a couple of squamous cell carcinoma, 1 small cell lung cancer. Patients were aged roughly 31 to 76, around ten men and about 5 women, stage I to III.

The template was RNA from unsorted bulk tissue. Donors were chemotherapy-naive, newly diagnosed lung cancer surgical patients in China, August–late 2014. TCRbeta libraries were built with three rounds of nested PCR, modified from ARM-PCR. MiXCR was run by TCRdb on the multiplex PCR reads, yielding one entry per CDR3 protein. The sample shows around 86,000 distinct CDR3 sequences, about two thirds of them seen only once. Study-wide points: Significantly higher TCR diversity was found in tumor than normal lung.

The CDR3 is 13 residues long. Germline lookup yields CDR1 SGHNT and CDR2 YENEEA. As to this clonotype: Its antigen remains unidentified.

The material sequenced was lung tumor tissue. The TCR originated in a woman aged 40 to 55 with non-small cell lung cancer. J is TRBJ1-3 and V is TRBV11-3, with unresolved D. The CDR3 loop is CDSSLDPSGTIYF. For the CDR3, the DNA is TGTGACAGTAGCTTAGATCCCAGTGGCACCATATATTTT. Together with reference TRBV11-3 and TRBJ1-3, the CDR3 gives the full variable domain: EAGVVQSPRYKIIEKKQPVAFWCNPISGHNTLYWYLQNLGQGPELLIRYENEEAVDDSQLPKDRFSAERLKGVDSTLKIQPAELGDSAVYLCDSSLDPSGTIYFGEGSWLTVV.